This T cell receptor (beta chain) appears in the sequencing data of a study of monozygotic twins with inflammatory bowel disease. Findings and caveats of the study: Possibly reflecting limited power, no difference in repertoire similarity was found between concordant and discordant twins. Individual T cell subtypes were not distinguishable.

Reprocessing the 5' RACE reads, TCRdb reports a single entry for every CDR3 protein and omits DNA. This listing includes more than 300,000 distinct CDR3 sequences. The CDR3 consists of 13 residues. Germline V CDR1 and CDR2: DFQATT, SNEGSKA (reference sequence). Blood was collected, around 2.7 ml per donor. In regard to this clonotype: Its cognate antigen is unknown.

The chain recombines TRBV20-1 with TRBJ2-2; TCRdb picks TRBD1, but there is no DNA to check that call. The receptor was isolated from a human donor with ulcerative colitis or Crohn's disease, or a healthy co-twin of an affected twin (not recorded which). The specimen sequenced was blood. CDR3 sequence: CSARSGGYGELFF.